These 18 T cell receptor beta chains were all obtained from the same sample, sequenced in a study of blood T cell repertoires in COVID-19. This table comes from immunoSEQ multiplex PCR, and its TCRdb copy is limited to in-frame clones, with some not included. The sample has 100,000 or so clones; approximately 84% are singletons. Material: peripheral blood. The receptors come from a man aged 40-55 years with active or convalescent COVID-19.

V gene TRBV18 combines with J gene TRBJ2-7, with 7 bases aligning to TRBD1. This CDR3 spans 14 amino acids. Trimming took 4 bases from V and 2 from J; bases not matched to a gene: 5. Germline CDR1 KGHSH, CDR2 LQKENI. CDR3 residues: CASSLDRVTYEQYF. The CDR3 DNA reads as TGTGCCAGCTCACTTGACAGGGTAACCTACGAGCAGTACTTC.

The V call is TRBV12-3 or TRBV12-4, the J call TRBJ1-1, with 10 nucleotides matching TRBD1. Losses at the gene ends were 6 bases for V and 11 bases for J; bases not matched to a gene: 9. The CDR3 is 13 residues long. CDR3 residues: CASSLGTGAMAFF. CDR3 bases: TGTGCCAGCAGCCTGGGGACAGGGGCTATGGCTTTCTTT.

The chain combines TRBV19 with TRBJ2-1, with a tentative D call TRBD1 (5 bases). Germline values: CDR1 LNHDA, CDR2 SQIVND (reference sequence). The CDR3 has 13 amino acids. Trimming removed 4 bases at V and 9 bases at J, with 13 bases between. The CDR3 region has the DNA TGTGCCAGTAGTAGCCAGGGTGGCGCTGAGCAGTTCTTC. As protein: CASSSQGGAEQFF.

V and J are TRBV5-1 and TRBJ1-4; D gene unclear. Trimming cost V 0 bases and J 4 bases, with 7 bases left between them. The germline V gene encodes CDR1 SGHRS and CDR2 YFSETQ. This CDR3 spans 14 amino acids. CDR3 loop: CASSLEGGNEKLFF. The CDR3 bases are TGCGCCAGCAGCTTGGAAGGAGGTAATGAAAAACTGTTTTTT.

This clone is a singleton in its sample. The gene calls are TRBV10-3 and TRBJ2-7; 7 bases align to TRBD2. Germline CDR1 reads ENHRY; CDR2 reads SYGVKD. This CDR3 region has 13 residues. J lost 3 bases, V lost 3 bases, and 2 bases had no gene match. Written as DNA, the CDR3 is TGTGCCATCAGTGACAGCGGGGACTACGAGCAGTACTTC. It codes for CAISDSGDYEQYF.

The rearrangement joins TRBV7-9 to TRBJ1-3; D call uncertain. V dropped 4 bases and J dropped 4 bases, with 14 bases sitting between them. This CDR3 is built from 15 residues. Germline V gene lookup returns CDR1 SEHNR and CDR2 FQNEAQ (reference sequence). CDR3 DNA sequence: TGTGCCAGCAGCTCCTTCTCTACTCCAGGAAACACCATATATTTT. This gives the protein CASSSFSTPGNTIYF.

The chain has TRBV5-1 and TRBJ2-1, with a tentative D call TRBD1 (6 bases). V gave up 4 bases and J gave up 4 bases, with 12 bases separating them. CDR3 length: 14 residues. Germline values: CDR1 SGHRS, CDR2 YFSETQ. The CDR3 DNA reads as TGCGCCAGCAGCAGGGAACAGGGTTACAATGAGCAGTTCTTC. Amino acid sequence: CASSREQGYNEQFF.

The rearrangement uses TRBV7-7 and TRBJ2-5, with TRBD1 as a possible D gene (6 bases). V was trimmed by 6 bases and J by 1 base, leaving 9 bases between them. The CDR3 contains 13 residues. Per the germline V gene, CDR1 is SSHAT and CDR2 is FNYEAQ (reference sequence). In DNA, the CDR3 is TGTGCCAGCAGTTGGGGGCCCCAAGAGACCCAGTACTTC. This encodes CASSWGPQETQYF. Based on the CDR3 plus reference TRBV7-7 and TRBJ2-5, the full variable domain is GAGVSQSPRYKVTKRGQDVTLRCDPISSHATLYWYQQALGQGPEFLTYFNYEAQPDKSGLPSDRFSAERPEGSISTLTIQRTEQRDSAMYRCASSWGPQETQYFGPGTRLLVL.

The CDR3 region is CASSSADSYEQYF. CDR3 coding DNA: TGTGCCAGCAGTTCGGCGGACTCCTACGAGCAGTACTTC. The chain carries TRBV12-3 or TRBV12-4 and TRBJ2-7; no clear D. This CDR3 spans 13 amino acids. V was trimmed by 4 bases and J by 0 bases, leaving 7 bases between them.

This clone has only a few counts. The chain has TRBV19 and TRBJ2-5; D perhaps matches TRBD2 (7 bases). The V end lost 5 bases, the J end lost 5 bases, and 15 bases lay between the germline ends. This CDR3 comprises 14 residues. Looked up from germline, CDR1 is LNHDA and CDR2 is SQIVND (reference sequence). The CDR3 protein is CASSPRGGGETQYF. For the CDR3, the DNA is TGTGCCAGTAGTCCTCGGGGAGGGGGGGAGACCCAGTACTTC.

V and J are TRBV5-1 and TRBJ2-5, with TRBD2 matching 7 bases. CDR3 length: 13 residues. J lost 1 base, V lost 4 bases, and 1 base had no gene match. Germline CDR1 and CDR2: SGHRS and YFSETQ. The CDR3 DNA reads as TGCGCCAGCAGCGGGACTACCCAAGAGACCCAGTACTTC. Translating gives CASSGTTQETQYF. The full variable domain, rest sourced from reference TRBV5-1 and TRBJ2-5, is KAGVTQTPRYLIKTRGQQVTLSCSPISGHRSVSWYQQTPGQGLQFLFEYFSETQRNKGNFPGRFSGRQFSNSRSEMNVSTLELGDSALYLCASSGTTQETQYFGPGTRLLVL.

This clone was seen a single time. The chain employs TRBV6-2 or TRBV6-3 and TRBJ2-3; D possibly corresponds to TRBD1 (6 bases). Germline V gene sequence: CDR1 MNHEY, CDR2 SVGEGT. V was cut by 4 bases and J by 7 bases, with 12 bases left in between. The CDR3 consists of 13 residues. The CDR3 spells CASSSGTTYTQYF. The CDR3, as DNA: TGTGCCAGCAGTTCGGGGACAACATATACGCAGTATTTT.

The rearrangement uses TRBV27 and TRBJ1-1; possibly TRBD1 for D (6 bases). Trimming shortened V by 5 bases and J by 2 bases, and 9 bases separated the two germline ends. Germline loops: CDR1 MNHEY, CDR2 SMNVEV (reference sequence). The CDR3 is made up of 13 amino acids. The CDR3 region has the DNA TGTGCCAGCAGTGGGACATCCAACACTGAAGCTTTCTTT. This gives the protein CASSGTSNTEAFF.

The chain couples TRBV12-3 or TRBV12-4 to TRBJ1-2; D is unclear. The CDR3 contains 13 residues. V lost 5 bases, J lost 2 bases, and 9 bases lay in between. This CDR3 is CASSRGKNYGYTF. The CDR3 coding sequence is TGTGCCAGCAGTCGTGGCAAGAACTATGGCTACACCTTC.

The chain couples TRBV10-2 to TRBJ1-1, with no clear D. V lost 6 bases to trimming and J lost 1 base, with 15 bases between them. This CDR3 has 15 amino acids. In germline, CDR1 is WSHSY, CDR2 SAAADI. The CDR3 DNA is TGCGCCAGCAGCAGGACTACAGAGGCGAACACTGAAGCTTTCTTT. This translates into CASSRTTEANTEAFF.

This chain uses TRBV5-1 with TRBJ1-6, with 9 nucleotides matching TRBD1. The length of the CDR3 is 15 residues. The J segment lost 8 bases and the V segment lost 4 bases, leaving 7 bases of the junction unmatched. Germline V gene sequence: CDR1 SGHRS, CDR2 YFSETQ. The CDR3 coding sequence is TGCGCCAGCAGCGGGACAGGGCTCGGGGATTCACCCCTCCACTTT. The encoded protein is CASSGTGLGDSPLHF.

V is TRBV14 and J is TRBJ2-5, with TRBD2 matching 7 bases. The germline CDR1 and CDR2 sequences are SGHDN and FVKESK. CDR3 length: 16 amino acids. V was pared by 3 bases and J by 1 base, with 8 bases of the junction left unmatched. DNA for the CDR3: TGTGCCAGCAGCCAGGGAGCGGGAAACATCCAAGAGACCCAGTACTTC. This codes for CASSQGAGNIQETQYF.

The CDR3 nucleotides are TGTGCCAGCAGCCCCCTCACTAATGAAAAACTGTTTTTT. It is translated as CASSPLTNEKLFF. The V and J genes are TRBV12-3 or TRBV12-4 and TRBJ1-4; D remains unclear. This CDR3 has 13 residues. The germline V and J ends were trimmed by 6 bases and 2 bases, with 7 bases remaining between them.